The T cell receptor beta chain under discussion was sequenced for a study of vaccination and CD4 T cells after COVID-19. Study summary: Post-vaccine sampling followed dose two by a median about 70 days (range 14 to 241).

Turning to this clonotype: As yet, its antigen is unknown.

Trimming took 3 bases from V and 6 from J, leaving 15 bases between them. The CDR3 is made up of 15 amino acids. Looked up from germline, CDR1 is GTSNPN and CDR2 is SVGIG (reference sequence). Noted treatment: 10-day PBMC culture with coronavirus spike peptide pools or control peptides (ViraFEST assay). Researchers reported culturing around 2 million PBMCs per well with approximately 10 IU/ml IL-2 and about 9 ug/ml peptide pools. Cultured CD4+ T cell DNA underwent sequencing with the Oncomine TCR Beta short-read assay. Genomic DNA extraction was carried out from cultured CD4+ T cells. TCRdb re-analysed the PCR reads in MiXCR, keeping a single row per CDR3 protein. The sample lists around 12,000 distinct CDR3 sequences; approximately 57% were seen once.

This receptor was obtained from a human donor who had recovered from COVID-19. The gene calls are TRBV30 and TRBJ1-6, with D possibly matching TRBD1 (5 bases). Sequencing was done on a sample of CD4+ T cells from blood, cultured in vitro. Here the CDR3 reads CAWSAVGGSNSPLHF. Here the CDR3 DNA reads TGTGCCTGGAGCGCGGTGGGGGGGTCTAATTCACCCCTCCACTTT. Complete variable domain (other parts from reference TRBV30 and TRBJ1-6): SQTIHQWPATLVQPVGSPLSLECTVEGTSNPNLYWYRQAAGRGLQLLFYSVGIGQISSEVPQNLSASRPQDRQFILSSKKLLLSDSGFYLCAWSAVGGSNSPLHFGNGTRLTVT.